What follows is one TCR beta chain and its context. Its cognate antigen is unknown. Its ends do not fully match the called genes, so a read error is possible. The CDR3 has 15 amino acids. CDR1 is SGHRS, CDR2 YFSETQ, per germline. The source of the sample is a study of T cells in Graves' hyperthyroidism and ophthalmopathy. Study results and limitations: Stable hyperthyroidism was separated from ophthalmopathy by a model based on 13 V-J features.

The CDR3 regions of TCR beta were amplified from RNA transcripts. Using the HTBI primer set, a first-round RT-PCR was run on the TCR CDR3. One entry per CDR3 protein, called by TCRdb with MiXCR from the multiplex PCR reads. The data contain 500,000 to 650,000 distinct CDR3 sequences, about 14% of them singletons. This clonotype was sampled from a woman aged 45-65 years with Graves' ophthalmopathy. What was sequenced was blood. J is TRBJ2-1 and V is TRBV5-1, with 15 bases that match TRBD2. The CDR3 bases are TGCGCCAACAGCTTGGGGACTAGCGGGAGGTATGAGCAGTTCTTC. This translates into CANSLGTSGRYEQFF.